The 31 T cell receptor beta chains below were found in one sample sequenced in a study of blood T cells in healthy people across ages. Primed by a sample-barcoded 5' primer and a J-beta primer mix, a second PCR proceeded for about 6 to 12 cycles. TCRdb used MiXCR to reprocess the 5' RACE reads, holding one entry per CDR3 protein. The sample contains 1.5 million to 2 million distinct CDR3 sequences, about 50% of which appear only once. The sample comprised blood. The receptors derive from a woman in her thirties or forties in good health.

This clonotype occurred a few times. The chain recombines TRBV29-1 with TRBJ2-5, with D possibly being TRBD1 (6 bases). The germline V gene has CDR1 SQVTM and CDR2 ANQGSEA. The CDR3 spans 15 residues. Trimming removed 3 bases from V and 5 bases from J, with 19 bases in between. The DNA of the CDR3 is TGCAGCGTTGAGTACTTCAGGGGCGAAAGGGAGACCCAGTACTTC. Its translation is CSVEYFRGERETQYF.

The chain is built from TRBV25-1 and TRBJ1-4; TRBD1 might be the D (5 bases). Germline CDR1 reads MGHDK; CDR2 reads SYGVNS. This CDR3 contains 15 residues. V lost 7 bases to trimming and J lost 6 bases, with 18 bases between them. CDR3 DNA sequence: TGTGCCAGCAACGCATGGGGGTCGGCTGATGAAAAACTGTTTTTT. Its translation is CASNAWGSADEKLFF.

This chain joins TRBV20-1 and TRBJ2-1; TRBD2 matches 8 bases. V gave up 3 bases and J gave up 2 bases; unmatched junction bases: 6. Germline CDR1 is DFQATT and CDR2 is SNEGSKA (reference sequence). CDR3 length equals 15 residues. The chain's CDR3 is CSASRGGGTYNEQFF. The DNA of the CDR3 is TGCAGTGCTAGTAGAGGCGGGGGGACCTACAATGAGCAGTTCTTC.

This clonotype was detected only once. The genes are TRBV6-5 and TRBJ2-7; TRBD1 might be the D (6 bases). The CDR3 has 13 amino acids. Trimming shortened V by 10 bases and J by 0 bases, and 13 bases separated the two germline ends. Germline V CDR1 and CDR2: MNHEY, SVGAGI. CDR3 in amino acids: CAKGERSSYEQYF. The CDR3 bases are TGTGCCAAGGGGGAGCGGAGCTCCTACGAGCAGTACTTC.

V gene TRBV12-3 or TRBV12-4 combines with J gene TRBJ2-1, with a possible D match to TRBD1 (5 bases). This CDR3 spans 14 amino acids. V gave up 3 bases and J gave up 7 bases, with 13 bases separating them. The CDR3 sequence is CASSFQGIGNEQFF. DNA of the CDR3: TGTGCCAGCAGTTTCCAGGGTATAGGGAATGAGCAGTTCTTC.

This chain uses TRBV7-2 with TRBJ2-5, with TRBD2 matching 7 bases. The germline V gene encodes CDR1 SGHTA and CDR2 FQGNSA. The CDR3 runs 14 residues. V was clipped by 6 bases and J by 1 base; unmatched bases: 5. The CDR3 DNA sequence: TGTGCCAGCAGATTCCCGGGAGGCCAAGAGACCCAGTACTTC. Protein sequence: CASRFPGGQETQYF.

The rearrangement uses TRBV18 and TRBJ1-2, with TRBD1 identical over 8 bases. The CDR3 extends over 17 amino acids. With V trimmed by 1 base and J by 4 bases, 11 bases remained unmatched. Germline V CDR1 and CDR2: KGHSH, LQKENI. In DNA, the CDR3 is TGTGCCAGCTCACCACTATCAGGGGGCGTTAAAACCTATGGCTACACCTTC. Protein sequence: CASSPLSGGVKTYGYTF.

The chain carries TRBV29-1 and TRBJ2-7; 7 positions agree with TRBD1. CDR3 length equals 12 residues. Germline V CDR1 and CDR2: SQVTM, ANQGSEA. Trimming cost V 7 bases and J 5 bases; bases outside gene matches: 8. As DNA, the CDR3 is TGCAGCGCAAGGACAGGAAGCCACGAGCAGTACTTC. It specifies CSARTGSHEQYF.

The chain joins TRBV5-5 to TRBJ1-2, with D possibly matching TRBD1 (5 bases). Trimming removed 0 bases at V and 2 bases at J, with 11 bases between. From germline, CDR1 is SGHKS and CDR2 YYEKEE (reference sequence). The CDR3 has 15 residues. The CDR3 nucleotides read TGTGCCAGCAGCTTGGTGAGACAGAAGAACTATGGCTACACCTTC. The encoded protein is CASSLVRQKNYGYTF.

The rearrangement links TRBV5-6 to TRBJ2-5, with D possibly matching TRBD1 (6 bases). V shed 0 bases and J shed 5 bases, with 20 bases lying between them. The CDR3 is made up of 17 amino acids. In germline, CDR1 is SGHDT, CDR2 YYEEEE. DNA of the CDR3: TGTGCCAGCAGCTTGGGAGGCTGGGGGCCTGAAAGTGAGACCCAGTACTTC. Its translation: CASSLGGWGPESETQYF.

This clonotype was picked up many times. V is TRBV27 and J is TRBJ2-4; a weak D match, TRBD1 (6 bases). This CDR3 contains 15 residues. From germline, CDR1 is MNHEY and CDR2 SMNVEV (reference sequence). Trimming took off 4 bases at V and 8 bases at J, with 18 bases between the two ends. The CDR3 sequence: CASSYGTTNRDIQYF. CDR3 DNA sequence: TGTGCCAGCAGTTACGGGACAACCAACAGGGACATTCAGTACTTC.

V and J are TRBV20-1 and TRBJ1-2; tentative D call: TRBD1 (5 bases). Trimming shortened V by 0 bases and J by 0 bases, and 11 bases separated the two germline ends. Germline values: CDR1 DFQATT, CDR2 SNEGSKA (reference sequence). The CDR3 has 15 residues. The DNA of the CDR3 is TGCAGTGCTAGAGACAGGGACCCGTCTAACTATGGCTACACCTTC. As protein: CSARDRDPSNYGYTF.

This rearrangement joins TRBV5-5 to TRBJ2-2, with D perhaps given as TRBD1 or TRBD2 (5 bases each). The CDR3 length is 15 residues. Germline V gene sequence: CDR1 SGHKS, CDR2 YYEKEE (reference sequence). The V end lost 5 bases, the J end lost 1 base, and 12 bases lay between the germline ends. CDR3 nucleotides: TGTGCCAGCAGTTGGGGGACCTTGAACACCGGGGAGCTGTTTTTT. This sequence encodes CASSWGTLNTGELFF.

The chain links TRBV6-5 to TRBJ2-4, with D perhaps matching TRBD1 (5 bases). TRBJ2-5 matches the DNA end more closely, so the J call is doubtful. CDR3 size: 14 residues. The V gene's germline CDR1 is MNHEY and CDR2 SVGAGI. Here the CDR3 DNA reads TGTGCCACATCCATCCTGGGGCTGGGAGAGACCCAGTACTTC. Protein: CATSILGLGETQYF.

The chain employs TRBV4-2 and TRBJ2-1; 10 bases agree with TRBD2. This CDR3 contains 17 residues. CDR1 is LGHNA, CDR2 YNFKEQ, per germline. V lost 1 base and J lost 1; bases outside the gene matches: 4. The CDR3 here is CASSQVTSGTSYNEQFF. The CDR3 region has the DNA TGTGCCAGCAGCCAAGTCACTAGCGGGACGTCCTACAATGAGCAGTTCTTC.

The chain couples TRBV5-8 to TRBJ2-1, with a weak D call TRBD2 (5 bases). V was pared by 4 bases and J by 7 bases, with 21 bases between. This CDR3 has 16 amino acids. Germline lookup yields CDR1 SGHTS and CDR2 YDEGEE. The CDR3, as DNA: TGTGCCAGCAGCCCCAGAGCGGAGCGGCTGGGGAATGAGCAGTTCTTC. Translated: CASSPRAERLGNEQFF.

J is TRBJ2-1 and V is TRBV19; D may be TRBD1 (5 bases). The germline V gene has CDR1 LNHDA and CDR2 SQIVND (reference sequence). The CDR3 totals 13 residues. V was pared by 0 bases and J by 9 bases, with 9 bases between. Here the CDR3 reads CASSIDLGVEQFF. For the CDR3, the DNA is TGTGCCAGTAGTATAGATCTAGGGGTTGAGCAGTTCTTC.

DNA of the CDR3: TGTGCCAGCAGCTTAGTGAGGCGGACCCAGTACTTC. Translation gives CASSLVRRTQYF. The chain combines TRBV11-2 with TRBJ2-7; D is ambiguous. The DNA end is more similar to TRBJ2-5, so the J call may be wrong. Germline CDR1 SGHAT, CDR2 FQNNGV. The CDR3 is 12 residues long.

This clonotype was counted many times. The germline gene is not matched at one end of the junction; a read error may be the cause. This rearrangement joins TRBV4-3 to TRBJ1-2; TRBD1 matches at 11 bases. Germline V gene lookup returns CDR1 LGHNA and CDR2 YSLEER. This CDR3 has 14 amino acids. Here the CDR3 DNA reads TGTGCCAGCAGCCCCGGGACAGGGGGGTATGGCTACACCTTC. Its translation: CASSPGTGGYGYTF.

The rearrangement links TRBV5-6 to TRBJ1-2; D ambiguous. CDR1 SGHDT and CDR2 YYEEEE come from the germline V gene. CDR3 length: 13 residues. Trimming removed 4 bases at V and 5 bases at J, with 12 bases between. The CDR3 region is CASSAVGVYGYTF. CDR3 in DNA: TGTGCCAGCAGCGCCGTCGGGGTTTATGGCTACACCTTC.

This clonotype was seen once. The V call is TRBV12-3 or TRBV12-4, the J call TRBJ2-7, with D unresolved. The DNA end lines up better with TRBJ2-5; the J call may be wrong. This CDR3 is 18 amino acids long. The CDR3 sequence is CASSWYSPFRDSWETQYF. The CDR3 DNA reads as TGTGCCAGCAGTTGGTACAGCCCCTTCCGTGACTCGTGGGAGACCCAGTACTTC.

This clonotype was counted once. This sequence joins TRBV5-1 and TRBJ2-1, with D perhaps matching TRBD2 (5 bases). Germline-derived CDR1 and CDR2 are SGHRS and YFSETQ. This CDR3 is 17 amino acids long. V was pared by 0 bases and J by 0 bases, with 13 bases between. The CDR3 region has the DNA TGCGCCAGCAGCTTGGGTCTAGCCACTCTCTCCTACAATGAGCAGTTCTTC. Translation: CASSLGLATLSYNEQFF.

This chain joins TRBV12-5 and TRBJ2-5; TRBD1 matches at 7 bases. The CDR3 extends over 11 amino acids. Germline lookup yields CDR1 LGHNT and CDR2 FRNRAP. V gave up 7 bases and J gave up 5 bases; unmatched junction bases: 1. The CDR3: CASEGGETQYF. The DNA of the CDR3 is TGTGCTAGTGAAGGGGGCGAGACCCAGTACTTC. Full variable domain (outside the CDR3, taken from reference TRBV12-5 and TRBJ2-5): DARVTQTPRHKVTEMGQEVTMRCQPILGHNTVFWYRQTMMQGLELLAYFRNRAPLDDSGMPKDRFSAEMPDATLATLKIQPSEPRDSAVYFCASEGGETQYFGPGTRLLVL.

The gene calls are TRBV6-6 and TRBJ2-1; no clear D gene. The CDR3 extends over 13 amino acids. The germline CDR1 and CDR2 sequences are MNHNY and SVGAGI (reference sequence). Trimming stripped 5 bases from V and 13 bases from J, with 18 bases between. The CDR3 region is CASSLIRGERQFF. The CDR3 DNA follows: TGTGCCAGCAGTCTAATCCGAGGAGAGAGACAGTTCTTC.

This clonotype was counted only a few times. This sequence joins TRBV5-6 and TRBJ2-3, with D perhaps matching TRBD2 (5 bases). The CDR3 consists of 14 residues. The germline gives CDR1 SGHDT, CDR2 YYEEEE. Trimming cost V 4 bases and J 8 bases, with 17 bases left between them. The CDR3 nucleotides read TGTGCCAGCAGCCACCCGAATCCGGGGTCTACGCAGTATTTT. Amino acids: CASSHPNPGSTQYF.

This chain links TRBV5-1 with TRBJ2-3; D is possibly TRBD2 (7 bases). Trimming removed 0 bases from V and 6 bases from J, with 14 bases in between. Germline V gene lookup returns CDR1 SGHRS and CDR2 YFSETQ. This CDR3 spans 15 amino acids. The CDR3 DNA reads TGCGCCAGCAGCTTGGAAGCTCGGGGGGCGGATACGCAGTATTTT. It encodes CASSLEARGADTQYF.

The chain recombines TRBV9 with TRBJ1-5; D may be TRBD1 (5 bases). The CDR3 totals 19 residues. Trimming shortened V by 0 bases and J by 5 bases, and 24 bases separated the two germline ends. Germline loops: CDR1 SGDLS, CDR2 YYNGEE. CDR3 sequence (DNA): TGTGCCAGCAGCGTAGTAGCCGATTGGCGGGGGACGGTCGATCAGCCCCAGCATTTT. It yields the protein CASSVVADWRGTVDQPQHF.

This clonotype turned up a few times. The rearrangement uses TRBV28 and TRBJ1-2; D is unresolved. The germline gives CDR1 MDHEN, CDR2 SYDVKM. The CDR3 totals 12 residues. V gave up 6 bases and J gave up 5 bases, with 10 bases separating them. The CDR3 loop is CASRGIGYGYTF. Here the CDR3 DNA reads TGTGCCAGCAGGGGGATAGGGTATGGCTACACCTTC.

CDR3 DNA sequence: TGCAGCGTTGATGGCACCGCTGAGCAGTACTTC. Amino acid sequence: CSVDGTAEQYF. The V gene is TRBV29-1, the J gene TRBJ2-7; no firm D call. Germline CDR1 is SQVTM and CDR2 is ANQGSEA. CDR3 length: 11 residues. Trimming left V 3 bases short and J 7 bases short, with 10 bases between.

This sequence joins TRBV20-1 and TRBJ2-1; D gene ambiguous. V was trimmed by 7 bases and J by 7 bases, leaving 14 bases between them. The CDR3 runs to 12 residues. CDR1 is DFQATT and CDR2 is SNEGSKA in the germline V gene (reference sequence). Here the CDR3 reads CSVNGFMNEQFF. The CDR3 DNA is TGCAGTGTTAATGGGTTTATGAATGAGCAGTTCTTC.

This clonotype was observed a handful of times. The chain joins TRBV4-3 to TRBJ2-5, with 9 bases identical to TRBD1. With 2 bases clipped from V and 1 base from J, the junction kept 2 bases outside the gene matches. This CDR3 has 15 amino acids. In germline, CDR1 is LGHNA, CDR2 YSLEER. The DNA for the CDR3 is TGCGCCAGCAGCCAATTGACAGGGGGCCAAGAGACCCAGTACTTC. Its translation is CASSQLTGGQETQYF.